This TCR beta chain emerged from a study of regulatory and conventional T cells in RAG deficiency. Genomic DNA came from blood conventional CD4+ T cells gated CD25-low CD127-high. The CDR3 length is 16 residues. CDR1 and CDR2 from the germline V gene are LNHDA and SQIVND (reference sequence). The V end lost 5 bases, the J end lost 4 bases, and 15 bases lay between the germline ends. Study outcomes and limitations: In Omenn syndrome, sorted "Tregs" may be peripherally activated cells. In Omenn syndrome, Treg and Tconv repertoires overlapped >80%. Treg unique TCR beta sequences were 80 to 100-fold fewer in Omenn syndrome and CID/AS patients than controls.

This table comes from immunoSEQ multiplex PCR, and its TCRdb copy is limited to in-frame clones, with some not included. There are 40,000 to 55,000 clones in the sample; 90% occur only once, and roughly 0.51% lies in the top ten. A note on this clone: Antigen specificity is unknown.

This same sample was also part of a study on regulatory T cells. From that report: The primer mix had 52 TRBV and 13 TRBJ primers. In patients, unique TRB V-J pairs were restricted and V/J usage skewed, especially in Tregs.

The chain has TRBV19 and TRBJ2-6; perhaps TRBD2 as D (7 bases). The TCR was taken from a human donor in good health. Sequencing was carried out using CD4+ effector T cells sorted from blood. The CDR3 here is CASSGAGAWGANVLTF. CDR3 bases: TGTGCCAGTAGTGGGGCGGGGGCGTGGGGGGCCAACGTCCTGACTTTC.